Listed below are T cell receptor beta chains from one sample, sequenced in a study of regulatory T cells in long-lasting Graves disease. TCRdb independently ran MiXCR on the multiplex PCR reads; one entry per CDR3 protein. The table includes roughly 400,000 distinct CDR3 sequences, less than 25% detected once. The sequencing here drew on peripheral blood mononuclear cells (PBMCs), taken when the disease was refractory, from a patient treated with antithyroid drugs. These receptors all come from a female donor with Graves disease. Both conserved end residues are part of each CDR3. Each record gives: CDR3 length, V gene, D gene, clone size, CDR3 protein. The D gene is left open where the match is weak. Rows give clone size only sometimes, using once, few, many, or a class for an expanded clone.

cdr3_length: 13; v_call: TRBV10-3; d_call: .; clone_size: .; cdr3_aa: CATTVGMNTEAFF
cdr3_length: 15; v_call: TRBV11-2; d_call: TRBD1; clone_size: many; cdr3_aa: CASSQGAERNSPLHF
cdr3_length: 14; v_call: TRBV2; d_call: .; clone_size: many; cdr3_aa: CASSEALRERGYTF
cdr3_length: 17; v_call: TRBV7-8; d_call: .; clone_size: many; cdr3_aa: CASSSRSSGPNTGELFF
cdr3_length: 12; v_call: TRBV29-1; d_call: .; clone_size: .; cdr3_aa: CSAWNRAVEAFF
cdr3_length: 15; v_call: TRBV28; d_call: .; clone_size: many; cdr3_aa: CASSLWERVGDEQYF
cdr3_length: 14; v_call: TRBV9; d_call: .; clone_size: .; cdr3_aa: CASNPLGGNYGYTF
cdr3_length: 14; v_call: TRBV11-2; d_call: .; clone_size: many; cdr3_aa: CASSLGGTPYEQYF
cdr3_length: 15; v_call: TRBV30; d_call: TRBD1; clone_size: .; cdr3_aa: CAWSGGQGATGELFF
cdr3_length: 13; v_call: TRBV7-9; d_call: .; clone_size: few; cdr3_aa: CASSLTASYGYTF
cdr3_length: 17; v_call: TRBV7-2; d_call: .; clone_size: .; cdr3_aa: CASSLVGGQSGANVLTF
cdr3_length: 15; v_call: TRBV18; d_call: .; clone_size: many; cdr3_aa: CASSPPAQMNTEAFF
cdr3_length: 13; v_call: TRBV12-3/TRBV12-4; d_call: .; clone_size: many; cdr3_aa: CASRNSDRTEAFF
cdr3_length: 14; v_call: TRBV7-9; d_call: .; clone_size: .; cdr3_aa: CASKNGGSDEKLFF
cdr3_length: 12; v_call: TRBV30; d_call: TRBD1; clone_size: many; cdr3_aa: CAWADRDYGYTF
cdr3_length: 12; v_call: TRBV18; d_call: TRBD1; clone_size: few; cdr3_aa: CASSAGGGEQYF
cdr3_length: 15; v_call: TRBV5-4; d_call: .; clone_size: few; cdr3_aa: CASSPGGRANTEAFF
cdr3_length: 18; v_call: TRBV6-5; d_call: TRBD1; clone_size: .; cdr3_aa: CASSYTAQGAHSNQPQHF
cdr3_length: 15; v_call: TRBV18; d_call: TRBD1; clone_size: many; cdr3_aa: CASSLGQGTNEKLFF
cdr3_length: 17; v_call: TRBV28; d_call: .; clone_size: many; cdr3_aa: CASSGPAGSISGNTIYF
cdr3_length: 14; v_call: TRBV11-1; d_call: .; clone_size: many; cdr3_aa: CASSLVPGGGEAFF
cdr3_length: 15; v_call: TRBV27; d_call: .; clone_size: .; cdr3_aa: CASNPEGANTGELFF
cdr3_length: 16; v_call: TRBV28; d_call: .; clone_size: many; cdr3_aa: CASSLGGAISGNTIYF
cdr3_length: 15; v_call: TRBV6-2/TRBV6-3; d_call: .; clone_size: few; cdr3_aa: CASSYNGWRNQPQHF
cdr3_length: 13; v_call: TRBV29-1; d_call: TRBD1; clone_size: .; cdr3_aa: CSVLDRGLTEAFF
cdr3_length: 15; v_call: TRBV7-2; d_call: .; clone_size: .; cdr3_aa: CASSLRGAGDYEQYF